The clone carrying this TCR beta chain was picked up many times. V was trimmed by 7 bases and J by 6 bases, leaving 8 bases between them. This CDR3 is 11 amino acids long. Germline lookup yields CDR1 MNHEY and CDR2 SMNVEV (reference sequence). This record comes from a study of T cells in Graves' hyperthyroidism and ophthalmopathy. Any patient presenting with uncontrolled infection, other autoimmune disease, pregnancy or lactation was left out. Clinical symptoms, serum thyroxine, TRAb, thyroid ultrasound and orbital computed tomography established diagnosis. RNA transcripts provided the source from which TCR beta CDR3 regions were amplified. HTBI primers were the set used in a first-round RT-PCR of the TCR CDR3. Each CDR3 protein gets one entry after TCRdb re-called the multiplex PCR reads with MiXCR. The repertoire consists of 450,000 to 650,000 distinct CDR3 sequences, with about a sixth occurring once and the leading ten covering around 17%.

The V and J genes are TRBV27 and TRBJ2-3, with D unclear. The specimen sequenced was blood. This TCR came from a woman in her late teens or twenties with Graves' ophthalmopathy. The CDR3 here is CASNTGDTQYF. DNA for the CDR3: TGTGCCAGCAATACGGGCGATACGCAGTATTTT.